The 30 T cell receptor beta chains in this list originate from one sample, sequenced in a study of blood T cell repertoires in COVID-19. Using immunoSEQ multiplex PCR, the repertoire was profiled, and TCRdb retains in-frame clones only, with some absent. The profile shows roughly 200,000 clones, 85% of them singletons. The sequencing input was PBMCs or T cells enriched from blood (not recorded which). These TCRs come from a man in his forties or fifties who had recovered from COVID-19.

V and J are TRBV6-5 and TRBJ2-2, with 9 bases lining up with TRBD1. Trimming removed 0 bases from V and 7 bases from J; junction bases left unmatched: 3. The CDR3 loop spans 15 amino acids. Germline V gives CDR1 MNHEY, CDR2 SVGAGI. The CDR3 DNA follows: TGTGCCAGCAGTTACTCGGGGACAGGGTACGGGGAGCTGTTTTTT. Amino acid sequence: CASSYSGTGYGELFF.

V and J are TRBV13 and TRBJ1-1; TRBD1 might be the D (5 bases). The V gene's germline CDR1 is PRHDT and CDR2 FYEKMQ (reference sequence). V was pared by 0 bases and J by 4 bases, with 12 bases between. The CDR3 runs 15 residues. CDR3 protein: CASSLGIGASTEAFF. CDR3 nucleotides: TGTGCCAGCAGCTTAGGAATAGGGGCATCCACTGAAGCTTTCTTT.

The chain has TRBV6-2 or TRBV6-3 and TRBJ2-7, with 7 positions matching TRBD1. The CDR3 spans 15 residues. Germline CDR1 is MNHEY and CDR2 is SVGEGT. Trimming cost V 2 bases and J 4 bases; bases outside gene matches: 8. The DNA of the CDR3 is TGTGCCAGCAGTTACGACCACAGGGGTGGATACGAGCAGTACTTC. Protein sequence: CASSYDHRGGYEQYF.

The chain joins TRBV12-3 or TRBV12-4 to TRBJ2-3; TRBD2 is a possible D gene (5 bases). Trimming pared 7 bases from V and 4 bases from J, leaving 12 bases between. The CDR3 has 13 residues. The CDR3 protein is CASKREPADTQYF. CDR3 coding DNA: TGTGCCAGCAAGAGGGAGCCCGCAGATACGCAGTATTTT.

V and J are TRBV18 and TRBJ1-1; TRBD1 might be the D (5 bases). The CDR3 is 14 amino acids. V shed 6 bases and J shed 3 bases, with 14 bases lying between them. The germline CDR1 and CDR2 sequences are KGHSH and LQKENI. CDR3 region: CASSTGGGDTEAFF. In DNA, the CDR3 is TGTGCCAGCTCCACGGGGGGGGGAGACACTGAAGCTTTCTTT.

The chain has TRBV27 and TRBJ1-3, with unresolved D. CDR1 and CDR2 from the germline V gene are MNHEY and SMNVEV (reference sequence). V lost 2 bases and J lost 0, with 8 bases in between. The CDR3 is 15 amino acids. This CDR3 is CASSLSWSSGNTIYF. The CDR3 region has the DNA TGTGCCAGCAGTTTAAGCTGGAGCTCTGGAAACACCATATATTTT.

The chain recombines TRBV5-4 with TRBJ2-7; TRBD1 matches at 12 bases. The ends lost 9 bases at V and 6 bases at J; junction bases unmatched: 7. The germline gives CDR1 SGHNT, CDR2 YYREEE (reference sequence). The CDR3 is 13 amino acids. CDR3 coding DNA: TGTGCCATCGGGACAGGGGGCATTAGCGAGCAGTACTTC. Residues: CAIGTGGISEQYF.

The V gene is TRBV28, the J gene TRBJ1-5, with 7 bases identical to TRBD1. The CDR3 extends over 17 amino acids. The V gene end was trimmed by 4 bases and the J gene end by 5 bases; junction bases not matched to a gene: 14. Germline V lookup: CDR1 MDHEN, CDR2 SYDVKM. The CDR3 nucleotides are TGTGCCAGCAGTTGGGACAGCTCCCCACAAACCTATCAGCCCCAGCATTTT. Amino acids: CASSWDSSPQTYQPQHF.

The genes are TRBV14 and TRBJ1-6; D remains ambiguous. The V and J ends lost 5 bases and 11 bases respectively, with 10 bases between them. CDR1 and CDR2 from the germline V gene are SGHDN and FVKESK. The CDR3 has 12 residues. The CDR3 loop is CASSDDGTPLHF. The CDR3 DNA reads as TGTGCCAGCAGCGACGACGGGACACCCCTCCACTTT. Full variable domain (rest looked up from reference TRBV14 and TRBJ1-6): EAGVTQFPSHSVIEKGQTVTLRCDPISGHDNLYWYRRVMGKEIKFLLHFVKESKQDESGMPNNRFLAERTGGTYSTLKVQPAELEDSGVYFCASSDDGTPLHFGNGTRLTVT.

This clone was found a few times. This chain uses TRBV10-3 with TRBJ2-1; 7 bases agree with TRBD2. Germline loops: CDR1 ENHRY, CDR2 SYGVKD. CDR3 length equals 14 residues. The J segment lost 14 bases and the V segment lost 6 bases, leaving 16 bases of the junction unmatched. In nucleotides, the CDR3 is TGTGCCATCAGAGATACCGTGACTACTAGCGCGGAGTTCTTC. This codes for CAIRDTVTTSAEFF.

In this sample, this clone turned up a few times. The rearrangement uses TRBV5-1 and TRBJ1-1; D is uncertain. This CDR3 comprises 15 residues. From germline, CDR1 is SGHRS and CDR2 YFSETQ. V lost 4 bases, J lost 2 bases, and 15 bases lay in between. The CDR3 nucleotides read TGCGCCAGCAGCCCCGAAAATAACATAAACACTGAAGCTTTCTTT. It yields the protein CASSPENNINTEAFF.

The rearrangement joins TRBV9 to TRBJ2-7; TRBD1 is a possible D gene (8 bases). Per the germline V gene, CDR1 is SGDLS and CDR2 is YYNGEE. The CDR3 is made up of 14 amino acids. Trimming cost V 3 bases and J 5 bases, with 15 bases left between them. DNA of the CDR3: TGTGCCAGCAGCGGGCGACAGGGGAGGGACGAGCAGTACTTC. Its protein product is CASSGRQGRDEQYF.

This clone showed up just a few times. The chain combines TRBV21-1 with TRBJ1-5; TRBD1, as called in the table, went unchecked against the DNA. TRBV21-1 is a pseudogene locus. This CDR3 contains 14 residues. The CDR3 nucleotides are TGTGCCAGCAGCTGCGGACAGGGAGATCAGCCCCAGCATTTT. Its protein is CASSCGQGDQPQHF.

The CDR3 region is CASKAGSQPQHF. DNA of the CDR3: TGTGCCAGCAAGGCGGGGAGTCAGCCCCAGCATTTT. The V call is TRBV12-3 or TRBV12-4, the J call TRBJ1-5; D is unresolved. V was pared by 7 bases and J by 6 bases, with 10 bases between. This CDR3 region has 12 residues.

This sequence joins TRBV3-1 (or the pseudogene TRBV3-2) and TRBJ1-2, with TRBD1 identical over 9 bases. Germline loops: CDR1 LGHDT, CDR2 YNNKEL (reference sequence). V lost 0 bases and J lost 5; bases outside the gene matches: 10. CDR3 length: 17 amino acids. CDR3 sequence reads: CASSQETGGSSYYGYTF. For the CDR3, the DNA is TGTGCCAGCAGCCAAGAGACAGGGGGAAGTTCATATTATGGCTACACCTTC.

CDR3 DNA: TGTGCCAGCATCCAAGTCCGGGGCCAGTACTTC. Translation gives CASIQVRGQYF. The J gene is TRBJ2-5, the V gene TRBV2; weak D call: TRBD2 (5 bases). Germline values: CDR1 SNHLY, CDR2 FYNNEI. The CDR3 length is 11 residues. Deletions cut 7 bases from V and 10 bases from J, with 13 bases between.

The chain links TRBV10-2 to TRBJ2-7, with 14 bases matching TRBD2. The CDR3 contains 17 residues. After removal of 7 bases from V and 6 bases from J, the junction contained 14 bases not matched to a gene. Germline CDR1 WSHSY, CDR2 SAAADI. The CDR3 spells CASTGPGLAGVVGEQYF. The CDR3 DNA reads TGCGCCAGCACAGGCCCGGGACTAGCGGGAGTGGTGGGCGAGCAGTACTTC.

The chain recombines TRBV28 with TRBJ2-7, with a tentative D call TRBD2 (6 bases). CDR1 is MDHEN and CDR2 is SYDVKM in the germline V gene. Trimming removed 6 bases from V and 5 bases from J, with 8 bases in between. There are 11 residues in the CDR3. The CDR3 sequence is CASRGTDEQYF. CDR3 coding DNA: TGTGCCAGCAGGGGGACTGACGAGCAGTACTTC.

This clone showed up just once. The V and J genes are TRBV4-2 and TRBJ2-1, with 15 nucleotides matching TRBD2. Germline values: CDR1 LGHNA, CDR2 YNFKEQ. The CDR3 runs to 21 residues. The trim removed 0 bases at V and 1 base at J, leaving 10 bases unmatched. The CDR3 DNA reads as TGTGCCAGCAGCCAAGAGACGGGACTAGCGGGAGGTAAGAGTTCCTACAATGAGCAGTTCTTC. This sequence encodes CASSQETGLAGGKSSYNEQFF.

The chain is built from TRBV28 and TRBJ1-5; TRBD1 is a possible D gene (5 bases). The CDR3 sequence is 16 residues long. The V end was cut by 7 bases, the J end by 2 bases, with 18 bases between. The germline CDR1 and CDR2 sequences are MDHEN and SYDVKM. The CDR3 protein is CASTSGGGPRNQPQHF. CDR3 nucleotide sequence: TGTGCCAGCACCTCCGGGGGGGGACCACGCAATCAGCCCCAGCATTTT.

The chain couples TRBV9 to TRBJ2-7; the match to TRBD2 covers 9 bases. CDR1 is SGDLS, CDR2 YYNGEE, per germline. V shed 6 bases and J 3 bases; nucleotides not matched to a gene: 10. The CDR3 is made up of 15 amino acids. The CDR3: CASTPGRGGIYEQYF. The CDR3 nucleotides are TGTGCCAGCACCCCGGGGCGGGGGGGAATCTACGAGCAGTACTTC.

The V and J genes are TRBV2 and TRBJ2-1; D might be TRBD2 (6 bases). This CDR3 region has 14 residues. V was cut by 3 bases and J by 9 bases, with 15 bases left in between. CDR1 SNHLY and CDR2 FYNNEI come from the germline V gene. This CDR3 is CASSDSGRVSEQFF. As DNA, the CDR3 is TGTGCCAGCAGTGATTCCGGGAGAGTAAGTGAGCAGTTCTTC.

This clone was recorded once. This chain joins TRBV28 and TRBJ2-7; 8 bases are shared with TRBD2. The CDR3 spans 13 residues. Germline V CDR1 and CDR2: MDHEN, SYDVKM. After removal of 8 bases from V and 7 bases from J, the junction contained 10 bases not matched to a gene. CDR3 coding DNA: TGTGCCAGCGGGTCGGGGGGGGCGCGAGAGCAGTACTTC. This sequence encodes CASGSGGAREQYF.

The V and J genes are TRBV9 and TRBJ2-1; D remains unclear. There are 14 residues in the CDR3. The V and J ends lost 3 bases and 6 bases respectively, with 13 bases between them. Germline CDR1 SGDLS, CDR2 YYNGEE. The CDR3 here is CASSATGAGNEQFF. The DNA of the CDR3 is TGTGCCAGCAGCGCCACGGGTGCCGGCAATGAGCAGTTCTTC.

The genes are TRBV5-1 and TRBJ2-1, with TRBD2 matching over 8 bases. The CDR3 is 16 residues long. Germline lookup yields CDR1 SGHRS and CDR2 YFSETQ. Trimming removed 0 bases from V and 9 bases from J; junction bases left unmatched: 11. CDR3 DNA sequence: TGCGCCAGCAGCTTGGATGGCCTAGCGGGTCTAGGTGAGCAGTTCTTC. Translation gives CASSLDGLAGLGEQFF.

In this sample, this clone turned up a few times. This sequence joins TRBV10-3 and TRBJ1-3; no reliable D call. The CDR3 runs 16 residues. Germline V CDR1 and CDR2: ENHRY, SYGVKD. With 0 bases removed from V and 4 bases from J, the gap between germline ends came to 13 bases. The CDR3 here is CAISESTRHIGNTIYF. DNA of the CDR3: TGTGCCATCAGTGAGTCGACTCGGCATATCGGAAACACCATATATTTT.

J is TRBJ2-1 and V is TRBV7-2; maybe TRBD2 (5 bases). V was cut by 3 bases and J by 9 bases, with 18 bases left in between. The CDR3 covers 15 residues. Germline V lookup: CDR1 SGHTA, CDR2 FQGNSA. The CDR3 region is CASSLGSSSRPEQFF. The CDR3 DNA reads as TGTGCCAGCAGCTTGGGGAGCAGCAGTAGACCTGAGCAGTTCTTC.

The V and J genes are TRBV16 and TRBJ1-5; D call uncertain. The CDR3 length is 16 residues. In germline, CDR1 is KGHSY, CDR2 FQNENV. V lost 4 bases to trimming and J lost 2 bases, with 15 bases between them. CDR3 nucleotide sequence: TGTGCCAGCAGCCCCTACCCACACGCGGGCAATCAGCCCCAGCATTTT. Protein: CASSPYPHAGNQPQHF. The full variable domain, its missing parts supplied by reference TRBV16 and TRBJ1-5, is GEEVAQTPKHLVRGEGQKAKLYCAPIKGHSYVFWYQQVLKNEFKFLISFQNENVFDETGMPKERFSAKCLPNSPCSLEIQATKLEDSAVYFCASSPYPHAGNQPQHFGDGTRLSIL.

This clone is a singleton in its sample. V and J are TRBV27 and TRBJ2-6; 8 positions agree with TRBD1. The V segment lost 5 bases and the J segment 1 base; nucleotides outside the gene matches: 10. The CDR3 consists of 18 residues. Germline assignment: CDR1 MNHEY and CDR2 SMNVEV (reference sequence). The CDR3 DNA reads TGTGCCAGCAGTACATTGACAGGGGAAGTGTCTGGGGCCAACGTCCTGACTTTC. Its translation: CASSTLTGEVSGANVLTF.

The CDR3, as DNA: TGTGCCACCAGCAGAGATTGGGGAGGGATCGGTAACTATGGCTACACCTTC. Translated: CATSRDWGGIGNYGYTF. V and J are TRBV15 and TRBJ1-2; D remains unclear. V lost 0 bases, J lost 1 base, and 15 bases lay in between. The germline gives CDR1 LNHNV, CDR2 YYDKDF (reference sequence). The CDR3 has 17 amino acids.